The 2 T cell receptor beta chains below all came from one sample that was sequenced in a study of T-cell memory formation after mild COVID-19. TCRdb reprocessed the 5' RACE reads with MiXCR, giving one entry per CDR3 protein. The table records 250,000 to 350,000 distinct CDR3 sequences, roughly 16% of them present only once. Sequences were obtained from PBMCs or a T cell subset sorted from them (not recorded which). The receptors derive from a man aged 18 to 29 who had mild COVID-19 (a few samples of this study predate the infection). Cell type and time point are not known.

This clonotype occurred many times. This chain links TRBV7-9 with TRBJ2-1; 10 nucleotides match TRBD2. Germline values: CDR1 SEHNR, CDR2 FQNEAQ (reference sequence). The V segment lost 6 bases and the J segment 1 base; nucleotides outside the gene matches: 6. This CDR3 contains 16 residues. The CDR3 nucleotides are TGTGCCAGCAGAAGAGCGGGGGGGGAGTCCTACAATGAGCAGTTCTTC. Amino acid sequence: CASRRAGGESYNEQFF.

This clonotype was found a few times. This sequence joins TRBV18 and TRBJ1-1, with D possibly matching TRBD1 (5 bases). Germline V gene lookup returns CDR1 KGHSH and CDR2 LQKENI. The length of the CDR3 is 17 residues. The V and J ends lost 3 bases and 6 bases respectively, with 23 bases between them. CDR3 in DNA: TGTGCCAGCTCACCTCAGCAGGGAGGTGTGGGGCGCGCTGAAGCTTTCTTT. Its protein is CASSPQQGGVGRAEAFF.